This T cell receptor beta chain derives from a study of cytomegalovirus exposure and HLA in healthy donors. The germline CDR1 and CDR2 sequences are PRHDT and FYEKMQ (reference sequence). V dropped 3 bases and J dropped 6; count of bases not matched to a gene: 1. CDR3 size: 13 residues. Concerning this clone: Its antigen remains unidentified.

The study ran its PCR with 60 Vbeta and 13 Jbeta primers. TCRdb's copy holds only in-frame clones and misses some; the assay was immunoSEQ multiplex PCR. The table has about 160,000 clones, approximately 85% seen once. General study findings and limits: In a later analysis, a genetic analysis reported fewer productive-TCR N-insertions in an Asian-associated ancestry cluster than the cohort average.

The specimen sequenced was PBMCs. The sequence came from a man between 18 and 29 years old in good health and CMV-seropositive. The genes are TRBV13 and TRBJ1-2; 10 bases fit TRBD1. The CDR3 nucleotides read TGTGCCAGCAGCTTGGACAGGGGGGATGGCTACACCTTC. Translated, it gives CASSLDRGDGYTF.